What follows describes a single TCR beta chain. The source of the sample is a study of blood T cell repertoires in COVID-19. Only in-frame clones appear in the TCRdb table, and some are missing; sequencing was by immunoSEQ multiplex PCR. This table holds about 200,000 clones, 70% to 90% found once. Germline lookup yields CDR1 SGHTS and CDR2 YDEGEE. This CDR3 comprises 15 residues. J gave up 2 bases and V 4 bases, and 7 bases lay outside the gene matches. Participants were aged 18 to 89 years from about two dozen US areas. Participants' own reports of clinical history determined their cohort assignment.

This clonotype originated in a woman in her 40s with acute COVID-19. The V and J genes are TRBV5-8 and TRBJ2-5; 8 bases match TRBD1. Material for sequencing was PBMCs or T cells enriched from blood (not recorded which). The CDR3 sequence: CASSRRDRLQETQYF. In nucleotides, the CDR3 is TGTGCCAGCAGCCGCCGGGACAGGCTTCAAGAGACCCAGTACTTC.